This entry features one T cell receptor beta chain sequence. Trimming took 4 bases from V and 4 from J; bases not matched to a gene: 11. CDR1 MGHRA and CDR2 YSYEKL come from the germline V gene. The CDR3 length is 17 residues. These data originate in a study of T cell repertoires in cytomegalovirus infection. TCRdb used MiXCR to reprocess the reads, holding one entry per CDR3 protein. The sample holds hundreds of thousands of distinct CDR3 sequences; about 24% are singletons and the top ten take roughly 8%. J is TRBJ2-3 and V is TRBV4-1; 10 bases map to TRBD2. The sequencing sample was made of CD8+ T cells from PBMCs. The receptor's source is a human donor in good health (CMV status not recorded). Some clones in this sample may be carry-over from other donors' samples. The CDR3 DNA reads TGCGCCAGCAGCCTCCTACAAGCGGGGGGGCTGGCAGATACGCAGTATTTT. Its translation: CASSLLQAGGLADTQYF.